The 9 T cell receptor beta chains listed next were all sequenced from one sample in a study of blood T cell repertoires in COVID-19. Using immunoSEQ multiplex PCR, the repertoire was profiled, and TCRdb retains in-frame clones only, with some absent. Of a few hundred thousand clones in the sample, roughly 89% were seen once. Sequenced material: PBMCs or T cells enriched from blood (not recorded which). The receptors here all came from a woman aged 45 to 65 who had recovered from COVID-19.

The rearrangement joins TRBV18 to TRBJ2-3; 7 bases line up with TRBD1. The CDR3 totals 15 residues. In germline, CDR1 is KGHSH, CDR2 LQKENI. Trimming removed 3 bases from V and 0 bases from J; junction bases left unmatched: 3. The CDR3 DNA follows: TGTGCCAGCTCACCCGACAGGGCGAGCACAGATACGCAGTATTTT. This sequence encodes CASSPDRASTDTQYF.

This chain connects TRBV5-1 to TRBJ2-5; TRBD1 might be the D (6 bases). The CDR3 loop spans 15 amino acids. Trimming removed 1 base at V and 1 base at J, with 11 bases between. Germline lookup yields CDR1 SGHRS and CDR2 YFSETQ. CDR3 DNA sequence: TGCGCCAGCAGCTTGCCTACAGGGACCCAAGAGACCCAGTACTTC. Amino acid sequence: CASSLPTGTQETQYF.

This clone was detected a few times. The chain couples TRBV12-3 or TRBV12-4 to TRBJ1-2, with no clear D. The CDR3 length is 13 residues. The germline V and J ends were trimmed by 3 bases and 7 bases, with 12 bases remaining between them. CDR3 sequence reads: CASSLAPRRGYTF. The DNA of the CDR3 is TGTGCCAGCAGTTTGGCACCTAGGCGTGGCTACACCTTC.

This chain connects TRBV4-1 to TRBJ2-7, with 7 nucleotides matching TRBD1. V gave up 4 bases and J gave up 2 bases; unmatched junction bases: 11. This CDR3 spans 16 amino acids. Looked up from germline, CDR1 is MGHRA and CDR2 is YSYEKL. The CDR3: CASSRHQTGNTYEQYF. As DNA, the CDR3 is TGCGCCAGCAGCCGCCACCAGACAGGGAATACCTACGAGCAGTACTTC.

The chain uses TRBV5-1 and TRBJ1-1; D is unresolved. Germline CDR1 SGHRS, CDR2 YFSETQ. The CDR3 runs 14 residues. Between the trimmed V and J ends, which lost 1 base and 8 bases, there was a span of 15 bases. This chain's CDR3 is CASSLTVWEVEAFF. The CDR3 DNA sequence: TGCGCCAGCAGCTTGACGGTTTGGGAGGTAGAAGCTTTCTTT.

This clone was counted a single time. This chain joins TRBV7-6 and TRBJ1-1, with D unresolved. The CDR3 consists of 11 residues. Germline V gene data show CDR1 as SGHVS and CDR2 as FNYEAQ. Trimming took 4 bases from V and 9 from J, leaving 9 bases between them. The CDR3 region has the DNA TGTGCCAGCAGCTCAACTCATCAAGCTTTCTTT. This gives the protein CASSSTHQAFF.

This chain uses TRBV14 with TRBJ2-5; 11 nucleotides agree with TRBD2. Germline V CDR1 and CDR2: SGHDN, FVKESK. The CDR3 sequence is 16 residues long. With 1 base clipped from V and 0 bases from J, the junction kept 1 base outside the gene matches. The CDR3 nucleotides are TGTGCCAGCAGCCAAGCTAGCGGGGGGTACCAAGAGACCCAGTACTTC. The encoded protein is CASSQASGGYQETQYF. The full variable domain, its missing parts supplied by reference TRBV14 and TRBJ2-5, is EAGVTQFPSHSVIEKGQTVTLRCDPISGHDNLYWYRRVMGKEIKFLLHFVKESKQDESGMPNNRFLAERTGGTYSTLKVQPAELEDSGVYFCASSQASGGYQETQYFGPGTRLLVL.

The chain combines TRBV12-3 or TRBV12-4 with TRBJ1-1; 8 nucleotides match TRBD1. V gave up 4 bases and J gave up 10 bases; unmatched junction bases: 2. The CDR3 is 11 amino acids. Here the CDR3 reads CASSSTGGAFF. The CDR3 nucleotides read TGTGCCAGCAGTTCAACAGGGGGAGCTTTCTTT.

The V gene is TRBV6-5, the J gene TRBJ1-1, with unresolved D. Germline CDR1 reads MNHEY; CDR2 reads SVGAGI. The CDR3 has 11 residues. V lost 5 bases and J 5 bases, leaving 6 bases between the germline ends. CDR3 loop: CASSTRTEAFF. DNA of the CDR3: TGTGCCAGCAGTACTCGTACTGAAGCTTTCTTT.